The present TCR beta chain was sequenced within a study of control samples from healthy donors and cancer patients. The germline CDR1 and CDR2 sequences are MNHEY and SMNVEV (reference sequence). This CDR3 has 15 amino acids. V was cut by 5 bases and J by 0 bases, with 13 bases left in between. The data were produced by immunoSEQ multiplex PCR, yet TCRdb's version contains in-frame clones alone and is incomplete. The sample consists of about 140,000 clones, less than 95% of them appearing once. Sequenced input: blood. V usage is TRBV27 and J usage is TRBJ1-1, with D perhaps TRBD1 (6 bases). The source of this sequence is a man younger than 35 in good health. CDR3 sequence (DNA): TGTGCCAGCAGTCAGCGGGGACATATGAACACTGAAGCTTTCTTT. Translated: CASSQRGHMNTEAFF.